One sample yielded the 9 T cell receptor beta chains listed below, sequenced in a study of blood T cell repertoires in COVID-19 (dated by TCRdb to 2018 to 2021). Library preparation used the immunoSEQ multiplex PCR assay. TCRdb limited this immuneACCESS table to in-frame rearrangements with V and J called. A share of clones is missing; checked studies link under half to unresolved V genes, and the rest is unexplained. The sample table records about 200,000 clones; almost 85% of these occur just once. The top ten constitute about 6.9% of the sample. The specimen was peripheral blood. The receptors were sampled from a human donor with acute or convalescent COVID-19. The donor label of this sample is uncertain.

The rearrangement joins TRBV24-1 to TRBJ2-4, with D perhaps matching TRBD2 (7 bases). The CDR3 has 13 amino acids. Germline lookup yields CDR1 KGHDR and CDR2 SFDVKD. V lost 4 bases, J lost 13 bases, and 16 bases lay in between. The DNA of the CDR3 is TGTGCCACCAGTGACTTACCCTGGGGGGGCCAGTACTTC. Translated: CATSDLPWGGQYF.

CDR3 region: CASSPPGQGYQPQHF. The CDR3 bases are TGTGCCAGCAGCCCCCCGGGACAGGGTTATCAGCCCCAGCATTTT. The chain has TRBV28 and TRBJ1-5, with 9 positions matching TRBD1. Germline lookup yields CDR1 MDHEN and CDR2 SYDVKM. Germline trimming cut 6 bases from V and 5 bases from J; bases unmatched to any gene: 8. The length of the CDR3 is 15 residues.

This clone showed up just once. The rearrangement joins TRBV11-3 to TRBJ2-2, with TRBD1 as a possible D gene (6 bases). Trimming removed 4 bases from V and 4 bases from J, with 10 bases in between. The V gene's germline CDR1 is SGHNT and CDR2 YENEEA. This CDR3 contains 14 residues. In nucleotides, the CDR3 is TGTGCCAGCAGCTCCGGACAGCTCACCGGGGAGCTGTTTTTT. As protein: CASSSGQLTGELFF.

The rearrangement joins TRBV2 to TRBJ1-5, with D maybe TRBD1 (5 bases). Trimming left V 6 bases short and J 1 base short, with 16 bases between. The CDR3 runs to 16 residues. Germline-derived CDR1 and CDR2 are SNHLY and FYNNEI. The CDR3 protein is CASRPEVTVSNQPQHF. For the CDR3, the DNA is TGTGCCAGCAGGCCAGAAGTGACAGTGAGCAATCAGCCCCAGCATTTT.

In this sample, this clone turned up a few times. The rearrangement uses TRBV30 and TRBJ1-5, with 7 bases identical to TRBD1. Per germline, CDR1 GTSNPN and CDR2 SVGIG (reference sequence). J was trimmed by 1 base and V by 1 base; bases with no gene match: 13. The CDR3 sequence is 18 residues long. The CDR3 loop reads CAWSDRQGTRHSNQPQHF. CDR3 bases: TGTGCCTGGAGTGATAGACAGGGAACTCGTCACAGCAATCAGCCCCAGCATTTT.

The table lists this clone with a count of one. CDR3 nucleotides: TGTGCCAGTAGTCTTGGGGGACTAGCGGGAGGCGGGGGAGAAGAGACCCAGTACTTC. Translation gives CASSLGGLAGGGGEETQYF. The chain uses TRBV19 and TRBJ2-5; 15 bases map to TRBD2. The junction had 13 bases not matched to a gene; V was cut back by 5 bases and J by 3 bases. The germline V gene has CDR1 LNHDA and CDR2 SQIVND (reference sequence). The CDR3 extends over 19 amino acids. Full variable domain (outside the CDR3, taken from reference TRBV19 and TRBJ2-5): DGGITQSPKYLFRKEGQNVTLSCEQNLNHDAMYWYRQDPGQGLRLIYYSQIVNDFQKGDIAEGYSVSREKKESFPLTVTSAQKNPTAFYLCASSLGGLAGGGGEETQYFGPGTRLLVL.

This chain joins TRBV9 and TRBJ1-3; D ambiguous. From germline, CDR1 is SGDLS and CDR2 YYNGEE. The CDR3 is 12 residues long. V was clipped by 3 bases and J by 7 bases, with 8 bases between them. CDR3 DNA: TGTGCCAGCAGCGCCTACTACAACACCATATATTTT. Translation: CASSAYYNTIYF. The full variable domain, its missing parts supplied by reference TRBV9 and TRBJ1-3, is DSGVTQTPKHLITATGQRVTLRCSPRSGDLSVYWYQQSLDQGLQFLIQYYNGEERAKGNILERFSAQQFPDLHSELNLSSLELGDSALYFCASSAYYNTIYFGEGSWLTVV.

In this sample, this clone turned up a few times. V usage is TRBV28 and J usage is TRBJ1-2; no firm D call. Germline V lookup: CDR1 MDHEN, CDR2 SYDVKM. CDR3 size: 13 residues. Trimming pared 5 bases from V and 3 bases from J, leaving 10 bases between. The CDR3 loop reads CASSLGLDYGYTF. DNA of the CDR3: TGTGCCAGCAGTCTCGGACTGGACTATGGCTACACCTTC.

J is TRBJ1-3 and V is TRBV19; no clear D. V was trimmed by 4 bases and J by 0 bases, leaving 10 bases between them. This CDR3 is 15 amino acids long. Germline CDR1 LNHDA, CDR2 SQIVND (reference sequence). The CDR3 DNA follows: TGTGCCAGTAGTAGGCCAGGCGTCTCTGGAAACACCATATATTTT. Translation gives CASSRPGVSGNTIYF.